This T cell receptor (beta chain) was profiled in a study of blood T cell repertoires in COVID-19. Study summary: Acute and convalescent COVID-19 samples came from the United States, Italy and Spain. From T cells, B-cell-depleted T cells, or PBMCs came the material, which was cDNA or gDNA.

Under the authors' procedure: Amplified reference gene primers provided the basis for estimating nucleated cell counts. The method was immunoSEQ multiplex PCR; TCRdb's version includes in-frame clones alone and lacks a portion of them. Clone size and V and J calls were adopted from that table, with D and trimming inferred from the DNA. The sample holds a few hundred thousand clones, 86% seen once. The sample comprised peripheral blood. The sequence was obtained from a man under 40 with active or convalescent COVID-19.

DNA of the CDR3: TGTGCCAGCAGCGCACAGGGTCTGAATTCACCCCTCCACTTT. This sequence encodes CASSAQGLNSPLHF. This chain uses TRBV7-6 with TRBJ1-6; D may be TRBD1 (6 bases). This CDR3 is 14 amino acids long. The germline gives CDR1 SGHVS, CDR2 FNYEAQ. The V end lost 5 bases, the J end lost 7 bases, and 12 bases lay between the germline ends.